This T cell receptor (beta chain) was found in a study of a mutant IDH1 vaccine in newly diagnosed glioma. Across the study: Vaccine dosing followed radiotherapy by 4-6 weeks, or accompanied temozolomide cycles.

Germline CDR1 reads SGHNT; CDR2 reads YYREEE (reference sequence). The CDR3 extends over 13 amino acids. After removal of 3 bases from V and 7 bases from J, the junction contained 2 bases not matched to a gene. As to this clone: Its matching antigen is unknown.

The time point: week 5, during vaccination. Vaccine doses each comprised 300 ug of mutant IDH1 20-mer peptide, with topical imiquimod. Diagnosis in the donors showed new WHO grade 3 or 4 astrocytomas that were IDH1-mutant and ATRX-lost. Broader study findings: Seemingly, pseudoprogression had no relation to changes in the top peripheral T cell clonotypes.

TCRdb's table, derived via immunoSEQ multiplex PCR, lists solely in-frame clones and lacks some. The sample shows 60,000 or so clones, 80% to 90% of them seen only once. Sequenced here: PBMCs, sampled from a glioma patient whose treatment included an IDH1 peptide vaccine. J is TRBJ2-1 and V is TRBV5-4, with 9 positions matching TRBD1. The TCR was taken from a woman aged 40-49 years with glioma. Here the CDR3 reads CASSSDRGNEQFF. In DNA, the CDR3 is TGTGCCAGCAGCTCGGACAGGGGTAATGAGCAGTTCTTC.